The TCR beta chain under discussion was sequenced for a study of blood T cells in healthy people across ages. Findings and limits, study-wide: The authors considered diversity estimates from one million T cells to be underestimates. A roughly linear age-dependent decrease characterized TCR beta diversity per million T cells. CMV status of donors was unknown, possibly confounding expanded clonotype changes.

The length of the CDR3 is 12 residues. Germline V CDR1 and CDR2: ENHRY, SYGVKD. Deletions cut 6 bases from V and 8 bases from J, with 13 bases between. Comment on this clonotype: Its antigen is not identified.

PCR was performed a second time for roughly 7 to 11 cycles using a sample-barcoded 5' primer and a J-beta primer mix. TCRdb re-analysed the 5' RACE reads in MiXCR, keeping a single row per CDR3 protein. Seen here are about 720,000 distinct CDR3 sequences, 20% to 25% observed once, and the top ten hold under 25%. The sequenced material came from blood. The chain couples TRBV10-3 to TRBJ2-5; no clear D. The TCR was taken from a man between 65 and 80 years old in good health. The CDR3 here is CAIREDEDTQYF. Written as DNA, the CDR3 is TGTGCCATCAGAGAGGACGAGGACACCCAGTACTTC.